The source of this T cell receptor (beta chain) is a study of shared clonotypes between healthy human individuals. Here immunoSEQ multiplex PCR was the method, and the copy in TCRdb shows in-frame clones only, minus some. The sample contains a few million clones, around nine tenths of which appear only once. Sequenced input: naive CD4+ T cells sorted from blood. Subset given: CD45RA+ positively selected. This clonotype was sampled from a man younger than 35 in good health.

The CDR3 DNA reads as TGTGCCAGCAGCACCTTACAGTCACCCCTCCACTTT. Protein: CASSTLQSPLHF. The gene calls are TRBV28 and TRBJ1-6, with no clear D. Per the germline V gene, CDR1 is MDHEN and CDR2 is SYDVKM. V dropped 6 bases and J dropped 10 bases, with 10 bases sitting between them. The CDR3 spans 12 residues.